This T cell receptor (beta chain) was identified in a study of OX40 agonist ivuxolimab in advanced cancers. Study results and caveats: There were also nonresponders showing low normalized T-cell clonal expansion. Specificity for antigen went undetermined in the expanded peripheral T cells.

To note about this clone: Its target is unknown.

Germline loops: CDR1 SGHRS, CDR2 YFSETQ. The V end lost 2 bases, the J end lost 6 bases, and 11 bases lay between the germline ends. This CDR3 contains 14 residues. Repertoires were generated with immunoSEQ multiplex PCR, while TCRdb's copy carries only in-frame clones and drops some. The repertoire has almost 70,000 clones, 86% of them found once; the top ten carry 8% to 10%. The rearrangement uses TRBV5-1 and TRBJ2-2; D is unresolved. The origin of this receptor is an adult with an advanced solid tumor such as melanoma, head and neck, liver or kidney cancer. Specimen: CD4+ or CD8+ T cells sorted from blood, collected in a trial of the OX40 agonist ivuxolimab. The CDR3 protein is CASSFGLEAGELFF. DNA for the CDR3: TGCGCCAGCAGCTTTGGCCTAGAGGCCGGGGAGCTGTTTTTT.